Listed below are T cell receptor beta chains from one sample, sequenced in a study of T-cell memory formation after mild COVID-19. TCRdb re-derived calls from the 5' RACE reads in MiXCR, one entry per CDR3 protein. The sample shows hundreds of thousands of distinct CDR3 sequences, about 17% of them seen only once. The source material was PBMCs or a T cell subset sorted from them (not recorded which). All receptors come from a man between 18 and 29 years old who had mild COVID-19 (a few samples of this study predate the infection). Cell type and time point are not known. Each CDR3 is given with its conserved first and last residue. D genes are given only for firm matches. Expanded clones get a size class; other rows say once, few or many, or leave the size out.

-	-	TRBJ2-6	TRBV7-2	TGTGCCAGCAGCTTAGTAGGGACACGCTTCTCTGGGGCCAACGTCCTGACTTTC	CASSLVGTRFSGANVLTF
few	-	TRBJ1-2	TRBV9	TGTGCCAGCAGCGTAGACCCGGACGGCTTCTATGGCTACACCTTC	CASSVDPDGFYGYTF
-	TRBD2	TRBJ2-5	TRBV2	TGTGCCAGCAGTGGGGCGCGGGGGTACCAAGAGACCCAGTACTTC	CASSGARGYQETQYF
-	-	TRBJ2-7	TRBV5-1	TGCGCCAGCAGCGTTCATGCATCCTACGAGCAGTACTTC	CASSVHASYEQYF
-	TRBD1	TRBJ2-1	TRBV20-1	TGCAGTGCCAAACAGGGGGCAAATGAGCAGTTCTTC	CSAKQGANEQFF
-	-	TRBJ1-6	TRBV4-3	TGCGCCAGCAGCCAAGACTGGGCGGATTCACCCCTCCACTTT	CASSQDWADSPLHF
-	-	TRBJ2-7	TRBV4-2	TGTGCCAGCACCCGGGGGACTGCGAGCTCCTACGAGCAGTACTTC	CASTRGTASSYEQYF
-	TRBD2	TRBJ2-3	TRBV10-3	TGTGCCATCAGTGTGGGGACTAGCGGGGGCCGCACAGATACGCAGTATTTT	CAISVGTSGGRTDTQYF
few	TRBD2	TRBJ2-5	TRBV7-2	TGTGCCAGCAGCATGCGGGGGGGCGGGGAGACCCAGTACTTC	CASSMRGGGETQYF
-	-	TRBJ1-5	TRBV4-2	TGTGCCAGCAGCCAAGATCGTGGTGGGGATCAGCCCCAGCATTTT	CASSQDRGGDQPQHF
few	-	TRBJ2-7	TRBV10-3	TGTGCCATGATGACCGATACCTACGAGCAGTACTTC	CAMMTDTYEQYF
medium-sized	TRBD1	TRBJ1-2	TRBV4-1	TGCGCCAGCAGCCGCGACAGGGGTGACGGCTACACCTTC	CASSRDRGDGYTF
many	-	TRBJ1-1	TRBV5-1	TGCGCCAGCAGCTCGACTACAGGGCGAAAATCTACTGAAGCTTTCTTT	CASSSTTGRKSTEAFF
-	-	TRBJ2-4	TRBV21-1	TGTGCCAGCAGCAAATCCGACGAGCGGGTAGCCAAAAACATTCAGTACTTC	CASSKSDERVAKNIQYF
-	TRBD2	TRBJ2-3	TRBV5-4	TGTGCCAGCTCGGGGGGATTCACAGATACGCAGTATTTT	CASSGGFTDTQYF
few	-	TRBJ2-2	TRBV12-3/TRBV12-4	TGTGCCAGCAGTTTTCAAGACACCGGGGAGCTGTTTTTT	CASSFQDTGELFF
-	-	TRBJ2-6	TRBV4-1	TGCGCCAGCAGCCAAGATTCAGGGGCGAACTCTGGGGCCAACGTCCTGACTTTC	CASSQDSGANSGANVLTF
few	-	TRBJ2-1	TRBV20-1	TGCAGTGCTAGAGATCGGGACAACTATGAGCAGTTCTTC	CSARDRDNYEQFF
few	TRBD1	TRBJ1-2	TRBV7-2	TGTGCCAGCAGCTTAGGGGGACAGGGGTTAAAGAAGCATGGCTACACCTTC	CASSLGGQGLKKHGYTF
few	-	TRBJ2-1	TRBV11-3	TGTGCCAGCAGACGGGGGCCACACAATGAGCAGTTCTTC	CASRRGPHNEQFF
few	TRBD1	TRBJ2-7	TRBV6-2/TRBV6-3	TGTGCCAGCACCGCTACAGGGGGAGGCTCCTACGAGCAGTACTTC	CASTATGGGSYEQYF
-	TRBD1	TRBJ2-7	TRBV6-5	TGTGCCAGCAGTCAAAGGGGAAGGGGGCACGAGCAGTACTTC	CASSQRGRGHEQYF
-	-	TRBJ1-5	TRBV20-1	TGCAGTGCTAGAAGCGGGGTCGGATATCAGCCCCAGCATTTT	CSARSGVGYQPQHF
-	-	TRBJ2-2	TRBV21-1	TGTGCCAGCAACCCCGGACATAACACCGGGGAGCTGTTTTTT	CASNPGHNTGELFF
few	TRBD1	TRBJ2-7	TRBV5-1	TGCGCCAGCAGCTCGAGACAGGGGAATGCGCGTACCTACGAGCAGTACTTC	CASSSRQGNARTYEQYF
-	-	TRBJ1-3	TRBV5-1	TGCGCCAGCAGGGAACAGGGATCTGGAAACACCATATATTTT	CASREQGSGNTIYF
many	-	TRBJ2-3	TRBV7-9	TGTGCCAGCCAGCTCGAGACAGGAGATACGCAGTATTTT	CASQLETGDTQYF
-	-	TRBJ1-1	TRBV20-1	TGCAGTGCTAGGCCCGACAGTTACACTGAAGCTTTCTTT	CSARPDSYTEAFF
many	TRBD1	TRBJ2-3	TRBV12-3/TRBV12-4	TGTGCCAGCAGTTTATTTGGGACAGGGGCAGATACGCAGTATTTT	CASSLFGTGADTQYF
-	TRBD1	TRBJ2-3	TRBV19	TGTGCCAGTAGTACGACAGGGGGTGAAGATACGCAGTATTTT	CASSTTGGEDTQYF
many	TRBD1	TRBJ1-2	TRBV6-6	TGTGCCAGCAGTACCGGGACAGGGGAGGGCTATGGCTACACCTTC	CASSTGTGEGYGYTF
-	-	TRBJ1-1	TRBV10-3	TGTGCCATCAGTGAGTCGGAGGGGACGGACACTGAAGCTTTCTTT	CAISESEGTDTEAFF
-	TRBD1	TRBJ1-2	TRBV2	TGTGCCAGCAGTGAACAGGGGGCTAATGGCTACACCTTC	CASSEQGANGYTF
-	-	TRBJ1-1	TRBV5-1	TGCGCCAGCAGCTGGGGGACTTCGGGGTATGGAACTGAAGCTTTCTTT	CASSWGTSGYGTEAFF
few	-	TRBJ2-6	TRBV7-2	TGTGCCAGCAGCTTAAGCAGGGTAACCGGGGCCAACGTCCTGACTTTC	CASSLSRVTGANVLTF
-	-	TRBJ1-5	TRBV6-5	TGTGCCAGCAGTTACGGGGGGGCGGGTCAGCCCCAGCATTTT	CASSYGGAGQPQHF
-	-	TRBJ1-5	TRBV7-9	TGTGCCAGCAGCTTAGAGGGGGGGAGCAATCAGCCCCAGCATTTT	CASSLEGGSNQPQHF
-	-	TRBJ1-5	TRBV20-1	TGCAGTGCGAGAGTAATCAGGGGAGCCAAACCCCAGCATTTT	CSARVIRGAKPQHF
once	-	TRBJ2-4	TRBV21-1	TGTGCCAGCAGCAAAGTGGGGAAGTACTTC	CASSKVGKYF
-	TRBD1	TRBJ2-5	TRBV20-1	TGCAGTGCTAGTCCAGGGGGCAAGGAGACCCAGTACTTC	CSASPGGKETQYF
-	TRBD2	TRBJ2-1	TRBV9	TGTGCCAGCAGCGTAGCTCCAGCGGGGTGGGATGAGCAGTTCTTC	CASSVAPAGWDEQFF
many	-	TRBJ1-1	TRBV4-1	TGCGCCAGCAGCCAGACCCTGACAGACGTGAACACTGAAGCTTTCTTT	CASSQTLTDVNTEAFF
-	-	TRBJ2-5	TRBV14	TGTGCCAGCAGCCGGACCTACAGGGAAGAGACCCAGTACTTC	CASSRTYREETQYF
-	-	TRBJ2-4	TRBV12-3/TRBV12-4	TGTGCCAGCAGTTTGCCCTTTGTCTCAGCCAAAAACATTCAGTACTTC	CASSLPFVSAKNIQYF
many	-	TRBJ2-7	TRBV5-5	TGTGCCAGCAGCGAACCCCCCGCGGGGGCCACCTACGAGCAGTACTTC	CASSEPPAGATYEQYF
-	TRBD2	TRBJ2-4	TRBV4-2	TGTGCCAGCAGCCAATCTAGCGGGGGGGCCGGGAACATTCAGTACTTC	CASSQSSGGAGNIQYF
-	-	TRBJ2-3	TRBV6-2/TRBV6-3	TGTGCCAGCAGTGACCGTAGCGGCTTACCTGAGGATACGCAGTATTTT	CASSDRSGLPEDTQYF
-	TRBD2	TRBJ2-3	TRBV7-8	TGTGCCAGCAGCGAACCGGGACTAGCGGGGGGGCCGGGAGATACGCAGTATTTT	CASSEPGLAGGPGDTQYF
many	TRBD1	TRBJ1-1	TRBV5-1	TGCGCCAGCAGCAAGGACAGGGGGCCTACTGAAGCTTTCTTT	CASSKDRGPTEAFF
-	-	TRBJ1-5	TRBV27	TGTGCCAGCAGTGGCAGCGGGGCGGGCAATCAGCCCCAGCATTTT	CASSGSGAGNQPQHF
-	-	TRBJ1-5	TRBV24-1	TGTGCCACCAGTGAGGGGGGACGGATCAATCAGCCCCAGCATTTT	CATSEGGRINQPQHF
few	-	TRBJ2-6	TRBV5-1	TGCGCCAGCAGCTTGGTCAGTCAGCGCACCTCTGGGGCCAACGTCCTGACTTTC	CASSLVSQRTSGANVLTF
few	TRBD2	TRBJ2-1	TRBV12-3/TRBV12-4	TGTGCCAGCATGACGAGTAAGCGGGGGCTTTTCTCCTACAATGAGCAGTTCTTC	CASMTSKRGLFSYNEQFF
-	-	TRBJ1-2	TRBV7-9	TGTGCCAGCAGCGCGACAGGTGAAAAGTCCTCCTATGGCTACACCTTC	CASSATGEKSSYGYTF
few	-	TRBJ2-2	TRBV5-1	TGCGCCAGCGGGACCGTCCCCGCCGGGGAGCTGTTTTTT	CASGTVPAGELFF